These T cell receptor beta chains were read from a single sample in a study of cytomegalovirus exposure and HLA in healthy donors. TCRdb keeps only in-frame clones here, not all; method: immunoSEQ multiplex PCR. The table lists some 150,000 clones, about 80% of them singletons. The source material was PBMCs. The receptors were gathered from a man aged 25 to 45 in good health and CMV-seropositive. Both conserved end residues are part of each CDR3. The D gene is left open where the match is weak. Clone size, where shown, is once, few, many, or a class for clones that have expanded.

d_call	v_call	j_call	clone_size	cdr3_nt	cdr3_aa
-	TRBV28	TRBJ2-4	few	TGTGCCAGCAGTACCCGGACAGCCGTGGTCCCAGCCAAAAACATTCAGTACTTC	CASSTRTAVVPAKNIQYF
TRBD2	TRBV15	TRBJ2-7	-	TGTGCCACCAGCAGAGAGACGGCGGGAGTCTACGAGCAGTACTTC	CATSRETAGVYEQYF
-	TRBV5-8	TRBJ1-1	-	TGTGCCAGCAGCCGGGTAATGGGCACTGAAGCTTTCTTT	CASSRVMGTEAFF
TRBD1	TRBV29-1	TRBJ2-1	-	TGCAGCAGACAACAGGGGAATGAGCAGTTCTTC	CSRQQGNEQFF
-	TRBV5-4	TRBJ2-7	-	TGTGCCAGCAGCTTGGAGCGAAACGAGCAGTACTTC	CASSLERNEQYF
-	TRBV7-3	TRBJ2-2	-	TGTGCCAGCAGCTTATTACGCGGCAGCACCGGGGAGCTGTTTTTT	CASSLLRGSTGELFF
TRBD1	TRBV5-6	TRBJ1-2	-	TGTGCCAGCAGGGGCCCTCGGGACAGGGGGCCGGTCTACACCTTC	CASRGPRDRGPVYTF
TRBD2	TRBV30	TRBJ2-1	-	TGTGCCTGGGGACAAGCGACCGGGACTAGAGCAGTTCGTGAGCAGTTCTTC	CAWGQATGTRAVREQFF
TRBD1	TRBV14	TRBJ2-7	-	TGTGCCAGCGGACAGGGTGGTGTGCAGTACTTC	CASGQGGVQYF
TRBD1	TRBV4-1	TRBJ2-7	-	TGCGCCAGCAGCCCGGGACAGGAATTATCCGCCCAAACCTCATACGAGCAGTACTTC	CASSPGQELSAQTSYEQYF
TRBD1	TRBV7-7	TRBJ2-5	-	TGTGCTAGCAGCTGGGGACAGCAAGAGACCCAGTACTTC	CASSWGQQETQYF
-	TRBV27	TRBJ2-1	-	TGTGCCAGCAGTTTAGGGCCACACAATGAGCAGTTCTTC	CASSLGPHNEQFF
TRBD2	TRBV28	TRBJ2-1	-	TGTGCCAGCAGTTTCTTGGCTAGCGGAAGCTACAATGAGCAGTTCTTC	CASSFLASGSYNEQFF
TRBD1	TRBV4-2	TRBJ2-2	-	TGTGCCAGCAGCCAGCCAGGGGGCATCGGGGAGCTGTTTTTT	CASSQPGGIGELFF
TRBD1	TRBV2	TRBJ2-4	once	TGTGCCAGCAGTGCCGGGACAGGGTCAGCAAACATTCAGTACTTC	CASSAGTGSANIQYF
-	TRBV19	TRBJ1-1	-	TGTGCCAGTAGTATTACTTCAGGGAACACTGAAGCTTTCTTT	CASSITSGNTEAFF
TRBD2	TRBV10-3	TRBJ2-1	-	TGTGCCATCAGTGAGTCCGGGGGGGCGCGTAGCAATGAGCAGTTCTTC	CAISESGGARSNEQFF
TRBD1	TRBV7-3	TRBJ2-4	-	TGTGCCAGCAGCTTAGGGACAGAAAACATTCAGTACTTC	CASSLGTENIQYF
TRBD2	TRBV7-9	TRBJ2-1	-	TGTGCCAGCAGCCCCGGGACTAGCGGGCACAATGAGCAGTTCTTC	CASSPGTSGHNEQFF
-	TRBV5-6	TRBJ2-3	few	TGTGCCAGCAGCCCCACAACGACAGATACGCAGTATTTT	CASSPTTTDTQYF
-	TRBV6-1	TRBJ2-7	-	TGTGCCAGCAGTCCACGAGCGGAATACTACGAGCAGTACTTC	CASSPRAEYYEQYF
-	TRBV7-3	TRBJ2-1	-	TGTGCCAGCAGCTTAACTCGTGAGGTTTATACAGGTGGAGGGCACAATGAGCAGTTCTTC	CASSLTREVYTGGGHNEQFF
-	TRBV7-9	TRBJ1-5	few	TGTGCCAGCAGCTCAGACGGGAGCAATCAGCCCCAGCATTTT	CASSSDGSNQPQHF
-	TRBV4-1	TRBJ1-5	-	TGCGCCAGCAGCCAATGGCAGAATCAGCCCCAGCATTTT	CASSQWQNQPQHF
TRBD2	TRBV5-1	TRBJ2-2	-	TGCGCCAGCAGCTTGGCCGGGGCTAGCGGTGGGGAGCTGTTTTTT	CASSLAGASGGELFF
-	TRBV20-1	TRBJ1-6	once	TGCAGTGCTAGGGAGACAGGCCACGACTTT	CSARETGHDF
-	TRBV28	TRBJ2-2	-	TGTGCCAGCGGCGGGACGGTTAACACCGGGGAGCTGTTTTTT	CASGGTVNTGELFF
-	TRBV28	TRBJ2-7	-	TGTGCCAGCAGTCGCCTATACGAGCAGTACTTC	CASSRLYEQYF
-	TRBV7-6	TRBJ2-2	-	TGTGCCAGCAGGGCGGAGGGCCAAGACACCGGGGAGCTGTTTTTT	CASRAEGQDTGELFF
TRBD1	TRBV29-1	TRBJ1-2	-	TGCAGCACTGAGCATCCAATGGACAGGATTGGCTATGGCTACACCTTC	CSTEHPMDRIGYGYTF
TRBD2	TRBV5-1	TRBJ2-5	-	TGCGCCAGCAGCTCCCAAGCGGGAGTCGGAGAGACCCAGTACTTC	CASSSQAGVGETQYF
-	TRBV2	TRBJ2-5	-	TGTGCCAGCAGGGCCCGGATGGCAGGGAAAGAGACCCAGTACTTC	CASRARMAGKETQYF
TRBD2	TRBV7-9	TRBJ2-7	-	TGTGCCAGCAGCTCTAGCGGGAGGATGACCTACGAGCAGTACTTC	CASSSSGRMTYEQYF
-	TRBV28	TRBJ2-4	-	TGTGCCAGCAGCTACAGGGTTGGGAACATTCAGTACTTC	CASSYRVGNIQYF
TRBD2	TRBV29-1	TRBJ2-3	-	TGCAGCGTAGAAAGACTAGCGGGAGGAGGGGATACGCAGTATTTT	CSVERLAGGGDTQYF
TRBD1	TRBV5-5	TRBJ1-1	-	TGTGCCAGCAGCTTGACAGGGGTGAACACTGAAGCTTTCTTT	CASSLTGVNTEAFF
-	TRBV10-1	TRBJ1-5	-	TGCGCCAGCAGTGATGGGGGCATCAGGGACCAGCCCCAGCATTTT	CASSDGGIRDQPQHF
-	TRBV27	TRBJ2-7	-	TGTGCCAGCAGTCCCCGTACCGGTACTACATACGAGCAGTACTTC	CASSPRTGTTYEQYF
TRBD1	TRBV11-1	TRBJ2-1	-	TGTGCCAGCAGCTTAGCCCAGGGGGCTAACAATGAGCAGTTCTTC	CASSLAQGANNEQFF
-	TRBV19	TRBJ1-1	-	TGTGCCAGTAGTGGGTGGGGGGGCACTGAAGCTTTCTTT	CASSGWGGTEAFF
-	TRBV7-3	TRBJ2-3	-	TGTGCCAGCAGCTTAGGGGGCGTCGGCACAGATACGCAGTATTTT	CASSLGGVGTDTQYF
TRBD2	TRBV27	TRBJ2-3	-	TGTGCCAGCAGTTTTGTAGCGGGTCACACAGATACGCAGTATTTT	CASSFVAGHTDTQYF
TRBD1	TRBV4-2	TRBJ1-1	-	TGTGCCAGCAGCCGACAAGTGACAGGGCATATGAACACTGAAGCTTTCTTT	CASSRQVTGHMNTEAFF
TRBD1	TRBV28	TRBJ1-4	-	TGTGCCAGCAGGCAAACAGGGGGGCTGGAAGAAAAACTGTTTTTT	CASRQTGGLEEKLFF
-	TRBV4-1	TRBJ1-1	few	TGCGCCAGCAGCCCTAGACAGGCTCTAGGGGAGAACACTGAAGCTTTCTTT	CASSPRQALGENTEAFF
TRBD1	TRBV7-2	TRBJ1-1	-	TGTGCCAGCAGCTTTGTGACAGGGGTGAACACTGAAGCTTTCTTT	CASSFVTGVNTEAFF
-	TRBV28	TRBJ2-7	-	TGTGCCAGCAGTTCCGACCCTCGGCGCGGGCCTTCCTACGAGCAGTACTTC	CASSSDPRRGPSYEQYF
TRBD1	TRBV7-2	TRBJ2-7	-	TGTGCCAGCAGCCTTCCTCGGACAGGGGCCTACGAGCAGTACTTC	CASSLPRTGAYEQYF
TRBD1	TRBV29-1	TRBJ2-5	-	TGCAGCGTGGCGACAGGGAACCAAGAGACCCAGTACTTC	CSVATGNQETQYF
-	TRBV15	TRBJ2-5	once	TGTGCCACCAGCCCCGGTGAGGAGACCCAGTACTTC	CATSPGEETQYF
-	TRBV6-5	TRBJ1-3	few	TGTGCCAGCAGCAGAAGTGGAAACACCATATATTTT	CASSRSGNTIYF
-	TRBV28	TRBJ1-2	few	TGTGCCAGCAGTTTGGGGGGGAACAGGGCAAACTATGGCTACACCTTC	CASSLGGNRANYGYTF
-	TRBV28	TRBJ2-2	-	TGTGCCAGCAGTTTGCTCTTATTAAAGCCCGGGGAGCTGTTTTTT	CASSLLLLKPGELFF
TRBD1	TRBV28	TRBJ2-5	-	TGTGCCAGCAGTCGGACAGGTCGTCAAGAGACCCAGTACTTC	CASSRTGRQETQYF